This is a list of T cell receptor beta chains from one sample in a study of CD4 and CD8 cells across lung adenocarcinoma regions. TCRdb independently ran MiXCR on the PCR reads; one entry per CDR3 protein. The sample holds 9,500 to 12,000 distinct CDR3 sequences, 40% to 65% seen once. Sequenced sample: CD4+ T cells from the center of a lung tumor. The origin of the receptors is a male donor with lung adenocarcinoma. The CD4 and CD8 labels of this study may be unreliable. Both conserved end residues are part of each CDR3. D genes are given only for firm matches. Only part of the rows carry a size: once, few, many, or a class if the clone is expanded.

cdr3_nt: TGTGCCAGCAGTCCAAATTCGGGGTTTTCGACTACGGGTGAGCAGTACTTC
cdr3_aa: CASSPNSGFSTTGEQYF
d_call: NA
clone_size: few
j_call: TRBJ2-7
v_call: TRBV12-3/TRBV12-4

cdr3_nt: TGTGCCAGCAGTTTTGCAAAGGGGGGGCGAGTCGGAGAGACCCAGTACTTC
cdr3_aa: CASSFAKGGRVGETQYF
d_call: NA
clone_size: medium-sized
j_call: TRBJ2-5
v_call: TRBV12-3/TRBV12-4

cdr3_nt: TGTGCCAGGAGTGAGGCTGGCGGGGGGCCAGAGACGCAGTATTTT
cdr3_aa: CARSEAGGGPETQYF
d_call: TRBD2
clone_size: NA
j_call: TRBJ2-3
v_call: TRBV6-1

cdr3_nt: TGTGCCACCAGCCCGGGACTTCATCATGAAGAGACCCAGTACTTC
cdr3_aa: CATSPGLHHEETQYF
d_call: NA
clone_size: few
j_call: TRBJ2-5
v_call: TRBV15

cdr3_nt: TGTGCCAGCAGTTCCGCTAAACAGGGGGCTTGGCGTCAAGAGACCCAGTACTTC
cdr3_aa: CASSSAKQGAWRQETQYF
d_call: TRBD1
clone_size: many
j_call: TRBJ2-5
v_call: TRBV6-2/TRBV6-3

cdr3_nt: TGTGCCAGCAGAGCGGGGGGAGGGGCGCGGGACACAGAGACCCAGTATTTC
cdr3_aa: CASRAGGGARDTETQYF
d_call: TRBD2
clone_size: once
j_call: TRBJ2-3
v_call: TRBV27

cdr3_nt: TGTGCCAGCAGCTCACACGGGATAGGGACTAGCACAGATACGCAGTATTTT
cdr3_aa: CASSSHGIGTSTDTQYF
d_call: NA
clone_size: few
j_call: TRBJ2-3
v_call: TRBV3-1

cdr3_nt: TGTGCAAGCAGTTACTGGGGCCGGAGCACAGATACGCAGTACTTC
cdr3_aa: CASSYWGRSTDTQYF
d_call: NA
clone_size: NA
j_call: TRBJ2-7
v_call: TRBV6-5

cdr3_nt: TGTGCCATCAGTGCGAGGGAGTCGGCCTACGAGCAGTACTTC
cdr3_aa: CAISARESAYEQYF
d_call: NA
clone_size: NA
j_call: TRBJ2-7
v_call: TRBV10-3

cdr3_nt: TGCGCCAGCAGCCAAACCCGGACAGGGGCCTTCGGGAACATTCAGTACTTC
cdr3_aa: CASSQTRTGAFGNIQYF
d_call: TRBD1
clone_size: many
j_call: TRBJ2-4
v_call: TRBV4-1

cdr3_nt: TGTGCCAGCAGTTACTCGGGGGCCCAAGAGACCCAGTACTTC
cdr3_aa: CASSYSGAQETQYF
d_call: NA
clone_size: NA
j_call: TRBJ2-5
v_call: TRBV6-5

cdr3_nt: TGTGCCAGCAGTTCCACCGGACTAGCGGGGGGGCGACGCAAAAACATGCAGTATTTT
cdr3_aa: CASSSTGLAGGRRKNMQYF
d_call: TRBD2
clone_size: NA
j_call: TRBJ2-3
v_call: TRBV6-5

cdr3_nt: TGTGCCAGCACCGTAGCGGGAGGGTTGACCGGGGAGCTGTTTTTT
cdr3_aa: CASTVAGGLTGELFF
d_call: TRBD2
clone_size: NA
j_call: TRBJ2-2
v_call: TRBV6-1

cdr3_nt: TGTGCCAGCAGGATCGGACAGAGCACAGATACGCAGTATTTT
cdr3_aa: CASRIGQSTDTQYF
d_call: NA
clone_size: many
j_call: TRBJ2-3
v_call: TRBV7-2

cdr3_nt: TGTGCCAGCAGTTACTCCCCTAGCGGGCAGGAGACGCAGTACTTC
cdr3_aa: CASSYSPSGQETQYF
d_call: TRBD2
clone_size: NA
j_call: TRBJ2-5
v_call: TRBV6-8

cdr3_nt: TGTGCCAGCAGTGACCGGCCTTATACTAGCGGGGTCACAGATACGCAGTATTTT
cdr3_aa: CASSDRPYTSGVTDTQYF
d_call: TRBD2
clone_size: few
j_call: TRBJ2-3
v_call: TRBV6-4

cdr3_nt: TGTGCCAGCAGCGTACTTGGACAGCGAGCCAAAAACATTCAGTACTTC
cdr3_aa: CASSVLGQRAKNIQYF
d_call: NA
clone_size: NA
j_call: TRBJ2-4
v_call: TRBV27

cdr3_nt: TGTGCCAGCAGCAAAGGGGTTGGAAACACCATATATTTT
cdr3_aa: CASSKGVGNTIYF
d_call: NA
clone_size: few
j_call: TRBJ1-3
v_call: TRBV5-6

cdr3_nt: TGCAGTGCTAGGGTGACAGGGGGCGACGAGCAGTACTTC
cdr3_aa: CSARVTGGDEQYF
d_call: TRBD1
clone_size: few
j_call: TRBJ2-7
v_call: TRBV20-1

cdr3_nt: TGTGCCATCAGTGAGTCGTTTACAGGTATCAATGAGCAGTTCTTC
cdr3_aa: CAISESFTGINEQFF
d_call: NA
clone_size: few
j_call: TRBJ2-1
v_call: TRBV10-3

cdr3_nt: TGTGCCAGCAGCTTAAATTTTAAGGACTACGAGCAGTACTTC
cdr3_aa: CASSLNFKDYEQYF
d_call: NA
clone_size: few
j_call: TRBJ2-7
v_call: TRBV11-2

cdr3_nt: TGTGCCAGCAGCTCCCCGGTGGGAGAACAAGAGACCCAGTACTTC
cdr3_aa: CASSSPVGEQETQYF
d_call: NA
clone_size: NA
j_call: TRBJ2-5
v_call: TRBV9

cdr3_nt: TGTGCCAGCAGCCAAAACCTACAGGGATTGTACTTC
cdr3_aa: CASSQNLQGLYF
d_call: NA
clone_size: NA
j_call: TRBJ2-5
v_call: TRBV7-8

cdr3_nt: TGTGCCAGCAGCTTAGACAGCGGGGGGTACAATGAGCAGTTCTTC
cdr3_aa: CASSLDSGGYNEQFF
d_call: TRBD2
clone_size: NA
j_call: TRBJ2-1
v_call: TRBV7-2

cdr3_nt: TGCGCCAGCAGCTTGGCCTCGGAGAACACTGAAGCTTTCTTT
cdr3_aa: CASSLASENTEAFF
d_call: NA
clone_size: NA
j_call: TRBJ1-1
v_call: TRBV5-1

cdr3_nt: TGTGCCAGCAGTTATCATCCAGCCACAGATACGCAGTATTTT
cdr3_aa: CASSYHPATDTQYF
d_call: NA
clone_size: many
j_call: TRBJ2-3
v_call: TRBV6-2/TRBV6-3

cdr3_nt: TGTGCCCACTGGGGCGGGGAGACCCAGTACTTC
cdr3_aa: CAHWGGETQYF
d_call: NA
clone_size: NA
j_call: TRBJ2-5
v_call: TRBV9

cdr3_nt: TGTGCCGGGGGTCAGGGGGGCGGTGACCAAGATACGCAGTACTTC
cdr3_aa: CAGGQGGGDQDTQYF
d_call: NA
clone_size: few
j_call: TRBJ2-7
v_call: TRBV10-3

cdr3_nt: TGTGCCAGCAGGTACCTGAATGAGCAGTTCTTC
cdr3_aa: CASRYLNEQFF
d_call: NA
clone_size: NA
j_call: TRBJ2-1
v_call: TRBV6-5

cdr3_nt: TGTGCCGGGAGTGTGACTGGCGGGGGCCAAGAGACCCAGTACTTT
cdr3_aa: CAGSVTGGGQETQYF
d_call: NA
clone_size: NA
j_call: TRBJ2-5
v_call: TRBV6-1

cdr3_nt: TGTGCCAGCACCCCGGTCAGGGGCGCCTACGATGCGCAGTTTTTC
cdr3_aa: CASTPVRGAYDAQFF
d_call: NA
clone_size: NA
j_call: TRBJ2-1
v_call: TRBV6-1

cdr3_nt: TGTGCCAGCAGTGAAAGTTTTGTGGGCCGCCAGGCTGTGAACACAGGGGCGCAGTATTTT
cdr3_aa: CASSESFVGRQAVNTGAQYF
d_call: TRBD1
clone_size: NA
j_call: TRBJ2-3
v_call: TRBV6-1

cdr3_nt: TGTGCCAGCAGTTTCCTAGCGGGAGGGCCCTTCAATGAGCAGTTCTTC
cdr3_aa: CASSFLAGGPFNEQFF
d_call: TRBD2
clone_size: many
j_call: TRBJ2-1
v_call: TRBV28

cdr3_nt: TGTGCCAGCAGTCAGAGCGGTAATACGCAGTATTTT
cdr3_aa: CASSQSGNTQYF
d_call: NA
clone_size: NA
j_call: TRBJ2-3
v_call: TRBV27

cdr3_nt: TGTGCCAGCAGTTTATTGATGGGGGGGCAAGAGACCCAGTACTTC
cdr3_aa: CASSLLMGGQETQYF
d_call: TRBD2
clone_size: NA
j_call: TRBJ2-5
v_call: TRBV27

cdr3_nt: TGTGCCAGCAGTTCTCCCCGGACAGGAGCCTACAATGAGCAGTTCTTC
cdr3_aa: CASSSPRTGAYNEQFF
d_call: TRBD1
clone_size: medium-sized
j_call: TRBJ2-1
v_call: TRBV28

cdr3_nt: TGTGCCAGCAGGACCGGGGCGGGGGGGACCTACGAGCAGTTCTTC
cdr3_aa: CASRTGAGGTYEQFF
d_call: TRBD2
clone_size: few
j_call: TRBJ2-1
v_call: TRBV6-1

cdr3_nt: TGTGCCAGCAGTTTCGGGGAGACCCAGTACTTC
cdr3_aa: CASSFGETQYF
d_call: NA
clone_size: NA
j_call: TRBJ2-5
v_call: TRBV12-3/TRBV12-4